Presented here are 26 T cell receptor beta chains from one specimen sequenced in a study of T-cell reconstitution after alpha-beta-depleted transplantation in children. Unique molecular identifiers were built into the TCRbeta library. TCRdb redid the calling of the PCR reads with MiXCR, one entry per CDR3 protein. The table records about 110,000 distinct CDR3 sequences, under 13% of them present only once. The material sequenced was PBMCs from the stem cell graft donor, taken from the stem cell graft. The receptors were gathered from a human donor who donated a stem cell graft to a child with acute lymphoblastic leukemia.

The table lists this clonotype with many counts. The chain uses TRBV7-2 and TRBJ2-7; D possibly corresponds to TRBD2 (6 bases). The CDR3 has 15 amino acids. The germline V and J ends were trimmed by 1 base and 5 bases, with 15 bases remaining between them. CDR1 SGHTA and CDR2 FQGNSA come from the germline V gene. The CDR3 sequence is CASSLVAGLAHEQYF. CDR3 DNA sequence: TGTGCCAGCAGCTTAGTGGCGGGACTCGCCCACGAGCAGTACTTC.

This clonotype was recorded many times. V and J are TRBV9 and TRBJ2-2; D might be TRBD1 (5 bases). The germline V gene has CDR1 SGDLS and CDR2 YYNGEE. The CDR3 is 15 amino acids. The V end was cut by 1 base, the J end by 6 bases, with 13 bases between. CDR3 in DNA: TGTGCCAGCAGCGTAAACAGGAATGGGGCCGGGGAGCTGTTTTTT. It specifies CASSVNRNGAGELFF.

This clonotype showed up many times. The J gene is TRBJ2-1, the V gene TRBV20-1; D is unclear. Trimming took off 1 base at V and 0 bases at J, with 7 bases between the two ends. The germline V gene has CDR1 DFQATT and CDR2 SNEGSKA (reference sequence). This CDR3 is 14 amino acids long. CDR3 loop: CSARVLSSYNEQFF. CDR3 DNA: TGCAGTGCTAGAGTCTTGAGCTCCTACAATGAGCAGTTCTTC.

This clonotype was counted at least ten times. This chain joins TRBV5-1 and TRBJ2-5; no clear D gene. The V end was cut by 4 bases, the J end by 0 bases, with 13 bases between. Germline V lookup: CDR1 SGHRS, CDR2 YFSETQ. The CDR3 has 15 amino acids. CDR3 region: CASSPTGRYQETQYF. CDR3 bases: TGCGCCAGCAGCCCCACCGGACGGTACCAAGAGACCCAGTACTTC.

This clonotype was observed once. This chain links TRBV12-3 or TRBV12-4 with TRBJ2-1; D ambiguous. V was pared by 3 bases and J by 0 bases, with 9 bases between. This CDR3 is built from 15 residues. CDR3 sequence reads: CASSLVHTSYNEQFF. In nucleotides, the CDR3 is TGTGCCAGCAGTTTGGTGCATACCTCCTACAATGAGCAGTTCTTC.

The V and J genes are TRBV18 and TRBJ2-1, with 12 bases identical to TRBD2. The V and J ends lost 7 bases and 7 bases, in that order; junction bases with no gene match: 26. Germline V gives CDR1 KGHSH, CDR2 LQKENI. The CDR3 length is 21 residues. CDR3: CASFPSNDGAFTSGRRNEQFF. The CDR3 bases are TGTGCCAGCTTCCCCTCTAATGATGGGGCCTTCACTAGCGGGAGGCGGAATGAGCAGTTCTTC.

Of note for this clonotype: A read error may be the cause here, since a much bigger clone is one base away. This chain uses TRBV7-2 with TRBJ1-5; no clear D. The germline V gene has CDR1 SGHTA and CDR2 FQGNSA. The CDR3 spans 15 residues. The CDR3 region is CASSLSLLVRQHQHF. CDR3 sequence (DNA): TGTGCCAGCAGCTTATCGCTCTTAGTAAGGCAGCACCAGCATTTT.

This clonotype came up many times. The chain is built from TRBV5-1 and TRBJ2-7; TRBD2 might be the D (6 bases). Deletions cut 4 bases from V and 5 bases from J, with 22 bases between. Germline loops: CDR1 SGHRS, CDR2 YFSETQ. The CDR3 contains 16 residues. CDR3 nucleotide sequence: TGCGCCAGCAGCGGAGGGCGAGGCGGGGCGAGGGACGAGCAGTACTTC. Encoded protein: CASSGGRGGARDEQYF.

This clonotype was counted ten times or more. V usage is TRBV4-3 and J usage is TRBJ1-1; possibly TRBD1 for D (6 bases). CDR1 and CDR2 (germline): LGHNA, YSLEER. V was clipped by 1 base and J by 1 base, with 10 bases between them. The CDR3 sequence is 15 residues long. In DNA, the CDR3 is TGCGCCAGCAGCCAAGGACAGGTTTGGAACACTGAAGCTTTCTTT. It is translated as CASSQGQVWNTEAFF.

J is TRBJ1-4 and V is TRBV7-2; tentatively, D is TRBD1 (5 bases). CDR1 is SGHTA and CDR2 is FQGNSA in the germline V gene. This CDR3 region has 15 residues. Trimming pared 6 bases from V and 6 bases from J, leaving 17 bases between. CDR3 sequence reads: CASRARGGTDEKLFF. In DNA, the CDR3 is TGTGCCAGCAGGGCACGTGGGGGGACTGATGAAAAACTGTTTTTT.

The sample holds many counts of this clonotype. The chain employs TRBV20-1 and TRBJ2-7, with 7 bases lining up with TRBD1. Germline trimming cut 4 bases from V and 0 bases from J; bases unmatched to any gene: 9. The CDR3 runs to 15 residues. Germline-derived CDR1 and CDR2 are DFQATT and SNEGSKA (reference sequence). CDR3 coding DNA: TGCAGTGCTATGCCCGGGACAGCTAGCTCCTACGAGCAGTACTTC. Its translation: CSAMPGTASSYEQYF.

Concerning this clonotype: It may be a read error: a sequence one base away is much more abundant. This chain joins TRBV5-1 and TRBJ1-2; the D is unclear. Germline V gene data show CDR1 as SGHRS and CDR2 as YFSETQ. The CDR3 contains 13 residues. Trimming cost V 4 bases and J 6 bases, with 13 bases left between them. The CDR3 reads CASSVTLDDGYTF. CDR3 nucleotides: TGCGCCAGCAGCGTCACATTGGATGATGGCTACACCTTC. Looking up the rest from reference TRBV5-1 and TRBJ1-2 gives the full variable domain: KAGVTQTPRYLIKTRGQQVTLSCSPISGHRSVSWYQQTPGQGLQFLFEYFSETQRNKGNFPGRFSGRQFSNSRSEMNVSTLELGDSALYLCASSVTLDDGYTFGSGTRLTVV.

This clonotype has ten or more counts. The CDR3 sequence: CASASRDFKSPDQETQYF. In DNA, the CDR3 is TGCGCCAGCGCCTCTCGGGACTTTAAGTCCCCAGACCAAGAGACCCAGTACTTC. The chain links TRBV5-1 to TRBJ2-5; TRBD2 might be the D (6 bases). This CDR3 comprises 18 residues. Germline V CDR1 and CDR2: SGHRS, YFSETQ. V lost 7 bases and J lost 0, with 25 bases in between. Based on the CDR3 plus reference TRBV5-1 and TRBJ2-5, the full variable domain is KAGVTQTPRYLIKTRGQQVTLSCSPISGHRSVSWYQQTPGQGLQFLFEYFSETQRNKGNFPGRFSGRQFSNSRSEMNVSTLELGDSALYLCASASRDFKSPDQETQYFGPGTRLLVL.

This clonotype was observed a few times. A read error may be the cause here, since a much bigger clone is one base away. The CDR3 DNA reads as TGTGCCAGCAGTTTTCGGGGGTCCAAGGAGCAGTACTTC. As protein: CASSFRGSKEQYF. The V and J genes are TRBV28 and TRBJ2-7, with D possibly matching TRBD2 (6 bases). V was trimmed by 3 bases and J by 7 bases, leaving 13 bases between them. This CDR3 spans 13 amino acids. Germline V gene lookup returns CDR1 MDHEN and CDR2 SYDVKM.

This clonotype was recorded at least ten times. The chain employs TRBV5-6 and TRBJ1-2, with D possibly being TRBD1 (5 bases). This CDR3 spans 13 amino acids. Germline-derived CDR1 and CDR2 are SGHDT and YYEEEE. Trimming removed 4 bases at V and 8 bases at J, with 15 bases between. The CDR3 protein is CASSLLGGPGYTF. The CDR3 DNA follows: TGTGCCAGCAGCCTATTGGGGGGTCCCGGCTACACCTTC.

This clonotype occurred once. It may be a read error: a sequence one base away is much more abundant. This chain joins TRBV10-3 and TRBJ1-5; a weak D match, TRBD1 (5 bases). In germline, CDR1 is ENHRY, CDR2 SYGVKD. The CDR3 is 14 amino acids. The chain's CDR3 is CAISERGAGQPHHF. CDR3 nucleotide sequence: TGTGCCATCAGTGAGAGAGGGGCGGGTCAGCCCCATCATTTT.

This clonotype was observed at least ten times. The CDR3 reads CASSGDGTLRGIETQYF. CDR3 sequence (DNA): TGTGCCAGCAGCGGCGACGGGACCCTCCGGGGTATAGAGACCCAGTACTTC. The chain links TRBV7-9 to TRBJ2-5, with D perhaps TRBD1 or TRBD2 (5 bases each). The CDR3 runs to 17 residues. Trimming cost V 5 bases and J 4 bases, with 23 bases left between them. Germline CDR1 is SEHNR and CDR2 is FQNEAQ (reference sequence).

This clonotype was found many times. The chain links TRBV29-1 to TRBJ1-1; 7 bases are a match to TRBD1. Germline V gene lookup returns CDR1 SQVTM and CDR2 ANQGSEA. This CDR3 is built from 13 residues. V was clipped by 3 bases and J by 7 bases; unmatched bases: 8. The CDR3 sequence is CSVEAPDRIEAFF. The CDR3 DNA reads as TGCAGCGTTGAGGCCCCGGACAGGATTGAAGCTTTCTTT.

This clonotype appeared many times. The gene calls are TRBV5-6 and TRBJ2-7, with a weak D call TRBD1 (6 bases). The V end lost 7 bases, the J end lost 1 base, and 18 bases lay between the germline ends. This CDR3 is 15 amino acids long. Germline CDR1 is SGHDT and CDR2 is YYEEEE. CDR3 protein: CASGSEIRGSYEQYF. CDR3 DNA sequence: TGTGCCAGCGGTTCAGAGATCAGGGGTTCCTACGAGCAGTACTTC.

The sample holds many counts of this clonotype. The V and J genes are TRBV6-5 and TRBJ1-2; TRBD1 matches at 9 bases. Germline-derived CDR1 and CDR2 are MNHEY and SVGAGI. The V and J ends lost 0 bases and 3 bases, in that order; junction bases with no gene match: 8. The CDR3 spans 17 residues. CDR3 nucleotides: TGTGCCAGCAGTTACTCTGGGGGACAGGGAGGGGACTATGGCTACACCTTC. Amino acids: CASSYSGGQGGDYGYTF.

The CDR3 reads CASSPSTYPYNEQFF. DNA for the CDR3: TGTGCCAGCAGCCCTTCGACTTACCCCTACAATGAGCAGTTCTTC. V usage is TRBV7-6 and J usage is TRBJ2-1; unclear D gene. V gave up 5 bases and J gave up 2 bases, with 13 bases separating them. The CDR3 is 15 amino acids. Germline values: CDR1 SGHVS, CDR2 FNYEAQ.

This clonotype was detected many times. The rearrangement joins TRBV12-3 or TRBV12-4 to TRBJ2-2; a weak D match, TRBD1 (6 bases). V was clipped by 5 bases and J by 4 bases, with 11 bases between them. CDR3 length: 14 amino acids. CDR3: CASSGTSGTGELFF. Here the CDR3 DNA reads TGTGCCAGCAGTGGGACAAGCGGCACCGGGGAGCTGTTTTTT.

This clonotype was seen at least ten times. V gene TRBV11-2 combines with J gene TRBJ2-5; TRBD2 matches at 7 bases. V dropped 0 bases and J dropped 3; count of bases not matched to a gene: 10. Germline V CDR1 and CDR2: SGHAT, FQNNGV. The length of the CDR3 is 17 residues. The CDR3 sequence is CASSLEGRLAEKETQYF. The CDR3, as DNA: TGTGCCAGCAGCTTAGAAGGGCGGCTAGCGGAAAAAGAGACCCAGTACTTC.

V and J are TRBV28 and TRBJ2-7; TRBD1 matches at 7 bases. Germline V gene lookup returns CDR1 MDHEN and CDR2 SYDVKM. The CDR3 consists of 15 residues. Trimming at V came to 6 bases and at J to 2 bases, leaving 10 bases not matched to a gene. The CDR3 DNA sequence: TGTGCCAGCAGCTTCCTTACAGGGGTTACCTACGAGCAGTACTTC. Translating it yields CASSFLTGVTYEQYF.

This clonotype was found many times. The rearrangement links TRBV7-2 to TRBJ2-5; tentatively, D is TRBD1 (6 bases). This CDR3 spans 14 amino acids. Germline V CDR1 and CDR2: SGHTA, FQGNSA. Trimming left V 2 bases short and J 5 bases short, with 12 bases between. DNA of the CDR3: TGTGCCAGCAGCTTATCAGGGGCGCTGGAGACCCAGTACTTC. Protein: CASSLSGALETQYF. Full variable domain (rest looked up from reference TRBV7-2 and TRBJ2-5): GAGVSQSPSNKVTEKGKDVELRCDPISGHTALYWYRQSLGQGLEFLIYFQGNSAPDKSGLPSDRFSAERTGGSVSTLTIQRTQQEDSAVYLCASSLSGALETQYFGPGTRLLVL.

This clonotype was observed once. A read error may explain this, as a much larger clone is one base away. The chain uses TRBV5-5 and TRBJ2-1, with unresolved D. The germline gives CDR1 SGHKS, CDR2 YYEKEE (reference sequence). The CDR3 length is 17 residues. The V end was cut by 0 bases, the J end by 8 bases, with 21 bases between. The CDR3 region has the DNA TGTGCCAGCAGCTTGGGTCGATGGTCCCCCTGGAGCGATGAGCAGTTCTTC. The encoded protein is CASSLGRWSPWSDEQFF. Full variable domain (rest looked up from reference TRBV5-5 and TRBJ2-1): DAGVTQSPTHLIKTRGQQVTLRCSPISGHKSVSWYQQVLGQGPQFIFQYYEKEERGRGNFPDRFSARQFPNYSSELNVNALLLGDSALYLCASSLGRWSPWSDEQFFGPGTRLTVL.